The clone carrying this T cell receptor (beta chain) was seen only a few times. The antigen remains undetermined. This sample was taken from a study of T cell repertoires in cytomegalovirus infection. In the study overall: Recently identified HLA-C-restricted and well-studied HLA-B-restricted CMV epitopes were used. Public TCR beta signatures were indicative of both CMV infection and a matching HLA type.

TCRdb re-called the reads with MiXCR, one entry per CDR3 protein. The sample includes 550,000 to 850,000 distinct CDR3 sequences, around 31% of them seen just once. The CDR3 is made up of 13 amino acids. Trimming pared 6 bases from V and 4 bases from J, leaving 10 bases between. CDR1 is MNHEY and CDR2 is SMNVEV in the germline V gene (reference sequence). The sample consisted of cultured PBMCs, taken from culture after CMV antigen stimulation. The genes are TRBV27 and TRBJ2-1; possibly TRBD1 for D (5 bases). This TCR was recovered from a human donor in good health (CMV status not recorded). Some clones in this sample may be carry-over from other donors' samples. CDR3 amino acids: CASRGLGYNEQFF. Written as DNA, the CDR3 is TGTGCCAGCAGGGGGCTGGGATACAATGAGCAGTTCTTC.